The 27 T cell receptor beta chains below come from one sample, sequenced in a study of blood T cell repertoires in COVID-19. The protocol was immunoSEQ multiplex PCR, while the TCRdb copy is restricted to in-frame clones and leaves out a portion. The table lists roughly 200,000 clones, around 83% of them singletons. The sequenced sample consisted of PBMCs or T cells enriched from blood (not recorded which). These receptors were obtained from a woman between 25 and 40 years old who had been exposed to COVID-19.

The chain combines TRBV7-3 with TRBJ2-3, with a tentative D call TRBD2 (5 bases). The V end lost 2 bases, the J end lost 1 base, and 10 bases lay between the germline ends. Germline V gives CDR1 SGHTA, CDR2 FQGTGA. This CDR3 region has 15 residues. The chain's CDR3 is CASSLLAGRTDTQYF. DNA of the CDR3: TGTGCCAGCAGCTTATTGGCGGGCCGCACAGATACGCAGTATTTT.

The chain uses TRBV5-8 and TRBJ2-5; 10 positions match TRBD1. CDR3 length: 16 residues. V trimming: 4 bases; J trimming: 5 bases; junction bases outside the gene matches: 11. From germline, CDR1 is SGHTS and CDR2 YDEGEE. CDR3 nucleotide sequence: TGTGCCAGCAGCACGCAAATGGACAGGGGGGATGAGACCCAGTACTTC. Encoded protein: CASSTQMDRGDETQYF.

The chain is built from TRBV5-6 and TRBJ2-7, with D perhaps TRBD2 (6 bases). Germline V gene sequence: CDR1 SGHDT, CDR2 YYEEEE. The CDR3 spans 15 residues. V lost 1 base, J lost 1 base, and 12 bases lay in between. CDR3 coding DNA: TGTGCCAGCAGCTTGTTGTCCGGGGGATCCTACGAGCAGTACTTC. Translated: CASSLLSGGSYEQYF. The variable domain in full, with the rest retrieved from reference TRBV5-6 and TRBJ2-7, is DAGVTQSPTHLIKTRGQQVTLRCSPKSGHDTVSWYQQALGQGPQFIFQYYEEEERQRGNFPDRFSGHQFPNYSSELNVNALLLGDSALYLCASSLLSGGSYEQYFGPGTRLTVT.

This clone came up once. V gene TRBV4-3 combines with J gene TRBJ1-5; a possible D gene is TRBD1 (5 bases). CDR3 length: 14 residues. V was pared by 1 base and J by 3 bases, with 7 bases between. The germline CDR1 and CDR2 sequences are LGHNA and YSLEER. CDR3 sequence: CASSQGQNNQPQHF. The CDR3 nucleotides are TGCGCCAGCAGCCAAGGACAGAACAATCAGCCCCAGCATTTT.

The chain recombines TRBV14 with TRBJ2-4, with a weak D call TRBD1 (5 bases). Trimming removed 1 base from V and 15 bases from J, with 13 bases in between. The CDR3 extends over 12 amino acids. The V gene's germline CDR1 is SGHDN and CDR2 FVKESK. CDR3 residues: CASSQVDKRVYF. The CDR3, as DNA: TGTGCCAGCAGCCAAGTGGACAAACGGGTGTACTTC.

J is TRBJ1-2 and V is TRBV3-1 (or the pseudogene TRBV3-2); the D is unclear. V was cut by 5 bases and J by 5 bases, with 15 bases left in between. The germline V gene encodes CDR1 LGHDT and CDR2 YNNKEL (reference sequence). The CDR3 extends over 14 amino acids. This chain's CDR3 is CASSMEDLGYGYTF. CDR3 DNA: TGTGCCAGCAGCATGGAGGACCTAGGGTATGGCTACACCTTC.

The chain is built from TRBV7-9 and TRBJ1-2, with TRBD1 matching over 9 bases. CDR3 length: 16 amino acids. Germline V gene data show CDR1 as SEHNR and CDR2 as FQNEAQ (reference sequence). Germline trimming cut 4 bases from V and 4 bases from J; bases unmatched to any gene: 10. The CDR3 here is CASSSSRTGEAYGYTF. DNA for the CDR3: TGTGCCAGCAGCTCTAGTAGGACAGGGGAGGCCTATGGCTACACCTTC.

The chain couples TRBV11-2 to TRBJ1-6; D is perhaps TRBD1 (5 bases). V lost 4 bases and J lost 8, with 18 bases in between. The V gene's germline CDR1 is SGHAT and CDR2 FQNNGV. CDR3 length equals 16 residues. The chain's CDR3 is CASSSQGFVSDSPLHF. The CDR3 coding sequence is TGTGCCAGCAGCTCTCAGGGTTTCGTTTCGGATTCACCCCTCCACTTT.

The V gene is TRBV7-8, the J gene TRBJ2-7; the D gene is possibly TRBD1 (6 bases). The germline V and J ends were trimmed by 5 bases and 3 bases, with 14 bases remaining between them. The CDR3 is 14 residues long. The germline V gene has CDR1 SGHVS and CDR2 FQNEAQ. Here the CDR3 reads CASSRRDNYYEQYF. The DNA of the CDR3 is TGTGCCAGCAGCCGCCGGGACAACTACTACGAGCAGTACTTC.

The chain joins TRBV12-5 to TRBJ2-7, with 7 positions matching TRBD2. This CDR3 comprises 14 residues. Looked up from germline, CDR1 is LGHNT and CDR2 is FRNRAP. V lost 0 bases to trimming and J lost 1 base; unmatched junction nucleotides: 0. The CDR3 reads CASGLVGGSYEQYF. DNA of the CDR3: TGTGCTAGTGGTTTGGTGGGGGGGTCCTACGAGCAGTACTTC.

This clone was counted a few times. The rearrangement uses TRBV18 and TRBJ1-2; D is uncertain. Per the germline V gene, CDR1 is KGHSH and CDR2 is LQKENI. With 6 bases removed from V and 5 bases from J, the gap between germline ends came to 13 bases. The CDR3 loop spans 13 amino acids. Here the CDR3 DNA reads TGTGCCAGCTCCCCCGACGGGAATTATGGCTACACCTTC. Protein sequence: CASSPDGNYGYTF.

The chain joins TRBV6-5 to TRBJ2-7, with D possibly being TRBD1 (6 bases). Germline V gene data show CDR1 as MNHEY and CDR2 as SVGAGI. The CDR3 length is 13 residues. With 2 bases removed from V and 6 bases from J, the gap between germline ends came to 11 bases. CDR3 amino acids: CASSYLLQGEQYF. DNA of the CDR3: TGTGCCAGCAGTTACCTCCTACAGGGCGAGCAGTACTTC.

The genes are TRBV10-3 and TRBJ2-7; 8 bases are a match to TRBD2. Per germline, CDR1 ENHRY and CDR2 SYGVKD. CDR3 length: 15 residues. Trimming at V came to 7 bases and at J to 3 bases, leaving 11 bases not matched to a gene. This CDR3 reads CAITVGSGESYEQYF. The CDR3, as DNA: TGTGCCATCACGGTCGGTAGCGGGGAAAGCTACGAGCAGTACTTC.

This clone was detected once. The rearrangement links TRBV6-5 to TRBJ1-2; no firm D call. V was cut by 5 bases and J by 5 bases, with 18 bases left in between. The CDR3 runs to 15 residues. Germline loops: CDR1 MNHEY, CDR2 SVGAGI. The CDR3 is CASSLVPSQFYGYTF. The CDR3 DNA reads as TGTGCCAGCAGTCTCGTTCCTAGCCAGTTTTATGGCTACACCTTC.

The chain is built from TRBV30 and TRBJ1-1; maybe TRBD1 (5 bases). Germline loops: CDR1 GTSNPN, CDR2 SVGIG (reference sequence). Trimming cost V 4 bases and J 5 bases, with 11 bases left between them. This CDR3 has 12 residues. In DNA form, the CDR3 reads TGTGCCTGGATCCCTGGGGGGACTGAAGCTTTCTTT. This translates into CAWIPGGTEAFF.

The chain combines TRBV12-5 with TRBJ2-3; D ambiguous. CDR3 length: 14 residues. V was clipped by 6 bases and J by 1 base, with 11 bases between them. CDR1 is LGHNT, CDR2 FRNRAP, per germline. The CDR3 loop is CASGAWARTDTQYF. DNA of the CDR3: TGTGCTAGTGGGGCGTGGGCCCGCACAGATACGCAGTATTTT.

This chain joins TRBV14 and TRBJ2-3, with D perhaps TRBD2 (7 bases). Looked up from germline, CDR1 is SGHDN and CDR2 is FVKESK. V dropped 1 base and J dropped 4 bases, with 15 bases sitting between them. The CDR3 consists of 16 residues. The CDR3 sequence is CASSQVGRGFADTQYF. CDR3 in DNA: TGTGCCAGCAGCCAAGTTGGGAGGGGGTTTGCAGATACGCAGTATTTT.

V is TRBV6-2 or TRBV6-3 and J is TRBJ1-2; 8 bases match TRBD1. Germline-derived CDR1 and CDR2 are MNHEY and SVGEGT. With V trimmed by 4 bases and J by 8 bases, 9 bases remained unmatched. This CDR3 spans 14 amino acids. Here the CDR3 DNA reads TGTGCCAGCAGTTTACAGGGGGACTTCGGGGGCTACACCTTC. This encodes CASSLQGDFGGYTF.

The CDR3 nucleotides are TGCAGCGTTGGTGTAGGGGCATACCCCCAAGAGACCCAGTACTTC. Its protein product is CSVGVGAYPQETQYF. The chain carries TRBV29-1 and TRBJ2-5; possibly TRBD1 for D (5 bases). The germline V gene encodes CDR1 SQVTM and CDR2 ANQGSEA. This CDR3 region has 15 residues. Trimming stripped 4 bases from V and 1 base from J, with 16 bases between. The complete variable domain, with remaining parts taken from reference TRBV29-1 and TRBJ2-5, reads SAVISQKPSRDICQRGTSLTIQCQVDSQVTMMFWYRQQPGQSLTLIATANQGSEATYESGFVIDKFPISRPNLTFSTLTVSNMSPEDSSIYLCSVGVGAYPQETQYFGPGTRLLVL.

This clone was counted once. The J gene is TRBJ1-6, the V gene TRBV27; TRBD1 matches at 7 bases. The CDR3 contains 19 residues. CDR1 MNHEY and CDR2 SMNVEV come from the germline V gene (reference sequence). The J segment lost 9 bases and the V segment lost 1 base, leaving 18 bases of the junction unmatched. CDR3 nucleotides: TGTGCCAGCAGTTTATTTGGACAGGAAACCCGTGATTCCATTTCACCCCTCCACTTT. Encoded protein: CASSLFGQETRDSISPLHF.

The chain has TRBV6-5 and TRBJ1-2, with D possibly matching TRBD1 (5 bases). The CDR3 totals 14 residues. The germline V gene encodes CDR1 MNHEY and CDR2 SVGAGI. V was pared by 0 bases and J by 5 bases, with 10 bases between. The CDR3 here is CASSYSGDSYGYTF. CDR3 sequence (DNA): TGTGCCAGCAGTTACTCGGGGGACTCATATGGCTACACCTTC.

The V gene is TRBV10-3, the J gene TRBJ2-1; TRBD2 agrees at 13 bases. V trimming: 8 bases; J trimming: 2 bases; junction bases outside the gene matches: 12. Germline V gene data show CDR1 as ENHRY and CDR2 as SYGVKD. This CDR3 has 18 residues. The CDR3 sequence is CAIARLAGGPRPYNEQFF. The DNA for the CDR3 is TGTGCCATCGCCAGACTAGCGGGGGGCCCCAGACCCTACAATGAGCAGTTCTTC.

This clone was found a few times. The chain joins TRBV20-1 to TRBJ2-1; 9 bases align to TRBD2. Germline trimming cut 3 bases from V and 5 bases from J; bases unmatched to any gene: 14. The CDR3 extends over 17 amino acids. Germline V gene data show CDR1 as DFQATT and CDR2 as SNEGSKA (reference sequence). CDR3 DNA: TGCAGTGCTAGTCCCGCGGGGGGGCCTTGGGACAACAATGAGCAGTTCTTC. Its protein product is CSASPAGGPWDNNEQFF.

This clone was observed a single time. The genes are TRBV9 and TRBJ2-3, with no clear D. The length of the CDR3 is 16 residues. The germline V gene encodes CDR1 SGDLS and CDR2 YYNGEE. The V gene lost 4 bases and the J gene lost 2 bases, with 17 bases spanning the gap. The CDR3 DNA reads TGTGCCAGCAGCCCAGACGGTTTGAGGAACACAGATACGCAGTATTTT. Translation gives CASSPDGLRNTDTQYF.

The rearrangement uses TRBV6-5 and TRBJ1-3, with unresolved D. In germline, CDR1 is MNHEY, CDR2 SVGAGI. The CDR3 contains 12 residues. V was cut by 3 bases and J by 15 bases, with 15 bases left in between. CDR3 amino acids: CASSYWEGAAYF. CDR3 nucleotides: TGTGCCAGCAGTTATTGGGAGGGTGCTGCATATTTT.

The CDR3 here is CAWSDGNTEAFF. The CDR3 nucleotides are TGTGCCTGGAGTGACGGGAACACTGAAGCTTTCTTT. The chain employs TRBV30 and TRBJ1-1; D ambiguous. Germline lookup yields CDR1 GTSNPN and CDR2 SVGIG (reference sequence). The ends were cut back, 1 base at V and 1 base at J, with 4 bases in the middle. The CDR3 length is 12 residues.

The chain uses TRBV9 and TRBJ1-2; maybe TRBD1 (6 bases). The CDR3 is 18 residues long. The ends were cut back, 3 bases at V and 8 bases at J, with 29 bases in the middle. CDR1 is SGDLS, CDR2 YYNGEE, per germline. In DNA, the CDR3 is TGTGCCAGCAGCGAACCCCACAGGGTGAGGGATCGGTTCGAGGGCTACACCTTC. Its translation: CASSEPHRVRDRFEGYTF.